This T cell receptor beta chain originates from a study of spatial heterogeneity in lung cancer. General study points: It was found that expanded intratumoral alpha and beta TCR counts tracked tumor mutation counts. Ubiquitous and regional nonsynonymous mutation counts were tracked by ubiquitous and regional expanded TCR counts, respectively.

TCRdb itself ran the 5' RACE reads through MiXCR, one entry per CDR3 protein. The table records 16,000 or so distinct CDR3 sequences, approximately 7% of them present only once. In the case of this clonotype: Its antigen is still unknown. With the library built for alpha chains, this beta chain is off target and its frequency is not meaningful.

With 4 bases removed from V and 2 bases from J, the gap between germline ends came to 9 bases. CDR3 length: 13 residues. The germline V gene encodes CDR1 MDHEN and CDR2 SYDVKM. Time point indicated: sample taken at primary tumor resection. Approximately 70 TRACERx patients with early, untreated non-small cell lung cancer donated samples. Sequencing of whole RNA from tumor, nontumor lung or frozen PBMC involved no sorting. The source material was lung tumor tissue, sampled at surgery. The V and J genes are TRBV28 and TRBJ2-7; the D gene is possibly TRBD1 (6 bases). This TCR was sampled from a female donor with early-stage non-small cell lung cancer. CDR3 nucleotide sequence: TGTGCCAGCAGTTCGGACAGCCCCTACGAGCAGTACTTC. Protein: CASSSDSPYEQYF.